This record looks at one T cell receptor beta chain sequence and its context. Its recognized antigen is unknown. No much larger clonotype is one base removed from it; base qualities were not supplied. These data belong to a study of beta chain features in type 1 diabetes (dated by TCRdb to the late 2010s). Turning to the overall study: Mean age, gender distribution, total cell number and subset yield did not differ between patients and healthy donors. Across all samples, some 99 million sorted cells were examined, and cell number per subset correlated strongly with RNA yield. The study compared the TCRB repertoires of sorted circulating CD4+ T cell subsets in recently diagnosed type 1 diabetes patients with those in matched healthy donors. Regulatory and stem cell-like memory subsets were isolated from only 8 patients and roughly eight healthy donors, whereas naive and central memory subsets came from all 30 or so donors.

The study at large found these results: Because the HLA sub-analyses included only small numbers of individuals, any influence of HLA type on TCRB rearrangement was left unresolved. PCR may preferentially amplify shorter templates, but because patient and control samples were amplified and corrected together, any resulting skew would affect both groups equally. Naive, central memory and regulatory TCRB repertoires appeared to be more similar among patients than among healthy donors. Type 1 diabetes patients showed a moderate but significant shortening of TCRB CDR3 length in all four CD4+ subsets. At VDJ recombination sites, type 1 diabetes patients had fewer insertions and more deleted nucleotides, which implies abnormalities in thymic rearrangement. Because cDNA was sequenced instead of genomic DNA, activated cells with high expression could be over-represented, although the groups did not differ in activation or CD3 levels.

From each donor, a single peripheral blood sample of about 116 mL on average was drawn into heparinised tubes. Naive, central memory, regulatory and stem cell-like memory CD4+ T cells were sorted on a BD FACSAria II using a panel including CD45RO, CCR7, CD25, CD127, CD95 and CD27. Purity was above 95% for every sorted population. PBMCs were isolated right away by Lymphoprep density gradient centrifugation and were stained directly, without culture. So that batch effects would be minimized, each experiment stained and sorted samples in pairs, pairing one healthy donor with one patient. From its cysteine to its phenylalanine, the CDR3 spans 13 amino acids. The sequence is cut down to CDR3 DNA, 39 bases in frame from base 1. V lost 5 bases and J lost 8 bases; the stretch between them is 13 bases long. CDR1 and CDR2 are read off the germline V gene as MNHEY and SVGAGI. The entire amount of isolated RNA was reverse transcribed using the High Capacity cDNA Reverse Transcription Kit, so the sequenced TCRB transcripts were expressed ones. Naive, central memory and regulatory T cell samples underwent deep immunoSEQ sequencing, averaging about 3.57 million total reads per sample. Sorted cells were lysed in RLT buffer, and RNA was extracted using DNase-treated RNeasy Micro or Mini kits according to cell number. Each cell subset was processed on its own to prevent cross-contamination, while patient and healthy donor samples were processed together. The immunoSEQ multiplex PCR was used to amplify TCRB sequences from cDNA, generating 87-bp fragments that spanned the CDR3 region. The amplicons were sequenced using the Illumina HiSeq platform. In the source study's methods: PCR bias was corrected computationally using synthetic template baselines, and reads within Hamming distance 2 were collapsed, with unmergeable singletons discarded. Reads were aligned against IMGT to assign V, D and J genes, CDR3 length and insertions or deletions at six rearrangement sites. Clonotype counts were normalized to sorted cell number within each subset before computing true diversity and Gini coefficients with the tcR R package. The overlap coefficient, calculated on TCRB nucleotide sequences, was used to measure repertoire sharing. The clones in this table, taken by TCRdb from immuneACCESS, are in-frame only. Not every clone is retained; where verified, under half of the shortfall comes from an unresolved V gene, and the cause of the rest is unknown. That table supplies the V and J calls and clone size; D and trimming were determined from the DNA. The sample data list thousands of clones, and roughly 70% of these were observed just once. The ten biggest clones cover 2% to 2.5% of the sample.

Specimen: Tregs from blood. The sample's cell subset or site label, decoded: regulatory CD4+ T cells. The TCR originated in a man aged 18 to 29 in good health. The receptor chain draws on TRBV6-5 and TRBJ2-1; a tentative D match to TRBD2 spans 6 bases. The CDR3 region reads CASSRTSFYEQFF. In nucleotides, the sequence is TGTGCCAGCAGTCGTACTAGCTTCTATGAGCAGTTCTTC.